The text below deals with one T cell receptor (beta chain). Germline CDR1 reads SGHRS; CDR2 reads YFSETQ. This CDR3 contains 16 residues. Synthesis of TCR beta cDNA relied on 5'RACE template switching carrying UMIs. TCRdb re-called the 5' RACE reads and gives one entry per CDR3 protein, without DNA. Recorded for this sample: fewer than 400,000 distinct CDR3 sequences. The record originates from a study of T cells expressing NK-cell markers. Study at large: It was sorted CD3+CD56+NKG2C+, CD3+CD56+NKG2C- and CD3+CD56-NKG2C+ T cells that supplied the TCR beta repertoires.

The sequence came from a woman in her fifties or sixties in good health. The rearrangement uses TRBV5-1 and TRBJ2-1; TCRdb proposes TRBD1, but this gene call is untestable without DNA. Sequencing was done on a sample of blood T cells: a sorted CD56 or NKG2C T cell subset, CD4+ or CD8+ T cells, or bulk PBMC T cells (not recorded which). CDR3 amino acids: CASSRSSGRRPHEQFF.